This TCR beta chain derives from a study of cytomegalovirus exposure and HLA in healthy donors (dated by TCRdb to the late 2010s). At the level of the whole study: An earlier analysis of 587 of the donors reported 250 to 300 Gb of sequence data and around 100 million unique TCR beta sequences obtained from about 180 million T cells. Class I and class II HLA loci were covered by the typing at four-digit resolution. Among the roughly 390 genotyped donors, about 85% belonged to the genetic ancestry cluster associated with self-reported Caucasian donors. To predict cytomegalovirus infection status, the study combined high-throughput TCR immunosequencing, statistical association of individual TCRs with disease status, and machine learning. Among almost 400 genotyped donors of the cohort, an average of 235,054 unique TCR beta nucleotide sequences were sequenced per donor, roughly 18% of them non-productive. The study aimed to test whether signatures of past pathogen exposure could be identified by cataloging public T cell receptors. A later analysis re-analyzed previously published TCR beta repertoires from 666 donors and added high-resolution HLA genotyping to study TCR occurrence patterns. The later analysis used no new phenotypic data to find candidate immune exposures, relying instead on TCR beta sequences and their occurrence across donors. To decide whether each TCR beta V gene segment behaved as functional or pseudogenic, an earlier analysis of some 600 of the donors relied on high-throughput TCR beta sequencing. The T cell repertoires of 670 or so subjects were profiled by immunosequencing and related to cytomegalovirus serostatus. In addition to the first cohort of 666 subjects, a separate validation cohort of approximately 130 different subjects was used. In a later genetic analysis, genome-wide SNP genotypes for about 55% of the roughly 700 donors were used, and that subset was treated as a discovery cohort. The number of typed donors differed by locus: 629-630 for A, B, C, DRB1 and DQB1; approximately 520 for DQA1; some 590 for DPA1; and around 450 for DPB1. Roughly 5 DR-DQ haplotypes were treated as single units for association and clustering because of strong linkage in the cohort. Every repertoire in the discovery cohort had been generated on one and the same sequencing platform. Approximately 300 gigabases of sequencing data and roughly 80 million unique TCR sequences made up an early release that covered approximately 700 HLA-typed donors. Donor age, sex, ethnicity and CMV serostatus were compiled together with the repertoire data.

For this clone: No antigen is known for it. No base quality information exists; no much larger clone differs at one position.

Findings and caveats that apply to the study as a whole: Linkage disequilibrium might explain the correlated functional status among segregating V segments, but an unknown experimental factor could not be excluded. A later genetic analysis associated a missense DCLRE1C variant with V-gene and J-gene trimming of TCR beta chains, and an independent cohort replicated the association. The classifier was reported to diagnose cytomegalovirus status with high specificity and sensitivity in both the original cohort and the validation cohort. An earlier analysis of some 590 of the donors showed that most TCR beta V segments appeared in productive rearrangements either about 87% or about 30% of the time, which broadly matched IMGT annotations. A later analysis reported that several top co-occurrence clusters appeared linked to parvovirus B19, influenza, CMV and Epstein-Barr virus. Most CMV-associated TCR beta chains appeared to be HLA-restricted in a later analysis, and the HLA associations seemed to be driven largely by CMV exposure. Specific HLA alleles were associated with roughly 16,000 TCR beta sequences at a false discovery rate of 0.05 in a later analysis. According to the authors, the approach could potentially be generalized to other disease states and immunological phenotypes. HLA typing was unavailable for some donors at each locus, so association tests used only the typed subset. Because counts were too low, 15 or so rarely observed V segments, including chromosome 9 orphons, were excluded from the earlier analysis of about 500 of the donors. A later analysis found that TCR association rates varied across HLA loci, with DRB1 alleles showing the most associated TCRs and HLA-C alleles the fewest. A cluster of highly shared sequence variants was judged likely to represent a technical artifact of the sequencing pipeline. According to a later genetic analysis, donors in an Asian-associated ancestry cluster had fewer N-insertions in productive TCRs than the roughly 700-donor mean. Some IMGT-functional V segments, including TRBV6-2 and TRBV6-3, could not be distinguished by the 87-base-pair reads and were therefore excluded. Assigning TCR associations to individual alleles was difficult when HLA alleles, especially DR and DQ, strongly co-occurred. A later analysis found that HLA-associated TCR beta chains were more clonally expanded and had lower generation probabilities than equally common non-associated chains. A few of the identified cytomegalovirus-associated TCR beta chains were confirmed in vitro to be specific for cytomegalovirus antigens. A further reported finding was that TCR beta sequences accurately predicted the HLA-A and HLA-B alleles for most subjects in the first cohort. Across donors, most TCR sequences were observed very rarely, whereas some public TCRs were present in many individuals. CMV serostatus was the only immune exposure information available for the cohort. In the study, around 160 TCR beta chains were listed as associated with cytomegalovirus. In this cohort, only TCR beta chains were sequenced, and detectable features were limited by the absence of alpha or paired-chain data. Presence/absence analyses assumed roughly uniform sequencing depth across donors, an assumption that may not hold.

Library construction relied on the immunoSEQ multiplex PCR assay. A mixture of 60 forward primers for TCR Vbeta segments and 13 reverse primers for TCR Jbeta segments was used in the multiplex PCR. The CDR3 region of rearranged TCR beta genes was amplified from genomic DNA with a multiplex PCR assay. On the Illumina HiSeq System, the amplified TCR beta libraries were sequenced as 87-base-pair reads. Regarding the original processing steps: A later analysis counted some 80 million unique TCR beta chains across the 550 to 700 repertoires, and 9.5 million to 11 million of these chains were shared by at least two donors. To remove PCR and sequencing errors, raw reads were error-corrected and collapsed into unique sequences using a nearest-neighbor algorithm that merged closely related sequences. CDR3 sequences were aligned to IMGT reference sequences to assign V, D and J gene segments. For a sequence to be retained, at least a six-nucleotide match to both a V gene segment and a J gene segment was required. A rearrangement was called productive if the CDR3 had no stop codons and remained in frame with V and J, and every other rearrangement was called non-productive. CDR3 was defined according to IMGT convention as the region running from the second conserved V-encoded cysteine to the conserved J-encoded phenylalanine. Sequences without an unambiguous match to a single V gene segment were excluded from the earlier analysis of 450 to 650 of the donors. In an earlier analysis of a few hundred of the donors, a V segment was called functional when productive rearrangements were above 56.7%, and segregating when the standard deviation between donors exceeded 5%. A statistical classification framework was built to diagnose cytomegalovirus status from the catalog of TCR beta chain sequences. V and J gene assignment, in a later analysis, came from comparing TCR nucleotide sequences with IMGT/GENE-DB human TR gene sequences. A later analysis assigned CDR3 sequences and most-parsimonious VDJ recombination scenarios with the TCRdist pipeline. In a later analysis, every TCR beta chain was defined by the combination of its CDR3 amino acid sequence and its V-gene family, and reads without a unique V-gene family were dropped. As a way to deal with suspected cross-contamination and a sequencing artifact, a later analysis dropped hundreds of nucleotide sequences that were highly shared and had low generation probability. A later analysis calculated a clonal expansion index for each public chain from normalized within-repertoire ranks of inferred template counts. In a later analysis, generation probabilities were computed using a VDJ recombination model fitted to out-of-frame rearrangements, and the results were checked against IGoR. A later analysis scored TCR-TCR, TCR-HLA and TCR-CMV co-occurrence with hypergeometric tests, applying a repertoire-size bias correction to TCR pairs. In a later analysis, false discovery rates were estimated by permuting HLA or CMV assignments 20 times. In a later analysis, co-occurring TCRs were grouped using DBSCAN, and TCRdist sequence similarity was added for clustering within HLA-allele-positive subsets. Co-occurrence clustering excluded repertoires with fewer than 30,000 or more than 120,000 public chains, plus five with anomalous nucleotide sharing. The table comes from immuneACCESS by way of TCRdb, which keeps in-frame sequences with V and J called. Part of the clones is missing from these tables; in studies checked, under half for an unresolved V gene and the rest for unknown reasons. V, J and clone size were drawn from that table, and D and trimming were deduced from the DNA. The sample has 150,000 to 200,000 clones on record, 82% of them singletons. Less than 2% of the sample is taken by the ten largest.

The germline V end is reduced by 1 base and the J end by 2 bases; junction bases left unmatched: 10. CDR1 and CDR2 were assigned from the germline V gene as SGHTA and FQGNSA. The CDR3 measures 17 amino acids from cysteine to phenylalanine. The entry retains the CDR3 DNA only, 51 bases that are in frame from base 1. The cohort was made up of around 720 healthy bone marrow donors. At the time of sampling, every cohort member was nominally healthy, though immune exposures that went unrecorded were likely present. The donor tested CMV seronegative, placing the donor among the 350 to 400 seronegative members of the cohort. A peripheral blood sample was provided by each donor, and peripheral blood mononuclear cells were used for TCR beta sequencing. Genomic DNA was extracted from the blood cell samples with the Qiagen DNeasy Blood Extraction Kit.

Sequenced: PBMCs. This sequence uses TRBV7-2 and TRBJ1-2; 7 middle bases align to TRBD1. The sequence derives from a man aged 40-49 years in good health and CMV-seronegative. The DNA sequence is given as TGTGCCAGCAGCTTAGGAGGACAGGAGAGAGTAAACTATGGCTACACCTTC. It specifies CASSLGGQERVNYGYTF.